Given below is one TCR beta chain in context. This entry is derived from a study of cytomegalovirus exposure and HLA in healthy donors. PCR employed 60 Vbeta and 13 Jbeta primers. The assay was immunoSEQ multiplex PCR, and TCRdb's table has in-frame clones only and misses some. The sample has 100,000 to 140,000 clones, around 74% seen once. Germline CDR1 and CDR2: SGHAT and FQNNGV. Germline trimming cut 5 bases from V and 4 bases from J; bases unmatched to any gene: 2. The CDR3 covers 13 residues. The TCR comes from a woman between 40 and 50 years old in good health and CMV-seropositive. The sequenced sample consisted of PBMCs. The chain uses TRBV11-2 and TRBJ1-2, with 9 positions matching TRBD1. The CDR3 loop reads CASSTGGRYGYTF. CDR3 nucleotide sequence: TGTGCCAGCAGCACAGGGGGCCGCTATGGCTACACCTTC.